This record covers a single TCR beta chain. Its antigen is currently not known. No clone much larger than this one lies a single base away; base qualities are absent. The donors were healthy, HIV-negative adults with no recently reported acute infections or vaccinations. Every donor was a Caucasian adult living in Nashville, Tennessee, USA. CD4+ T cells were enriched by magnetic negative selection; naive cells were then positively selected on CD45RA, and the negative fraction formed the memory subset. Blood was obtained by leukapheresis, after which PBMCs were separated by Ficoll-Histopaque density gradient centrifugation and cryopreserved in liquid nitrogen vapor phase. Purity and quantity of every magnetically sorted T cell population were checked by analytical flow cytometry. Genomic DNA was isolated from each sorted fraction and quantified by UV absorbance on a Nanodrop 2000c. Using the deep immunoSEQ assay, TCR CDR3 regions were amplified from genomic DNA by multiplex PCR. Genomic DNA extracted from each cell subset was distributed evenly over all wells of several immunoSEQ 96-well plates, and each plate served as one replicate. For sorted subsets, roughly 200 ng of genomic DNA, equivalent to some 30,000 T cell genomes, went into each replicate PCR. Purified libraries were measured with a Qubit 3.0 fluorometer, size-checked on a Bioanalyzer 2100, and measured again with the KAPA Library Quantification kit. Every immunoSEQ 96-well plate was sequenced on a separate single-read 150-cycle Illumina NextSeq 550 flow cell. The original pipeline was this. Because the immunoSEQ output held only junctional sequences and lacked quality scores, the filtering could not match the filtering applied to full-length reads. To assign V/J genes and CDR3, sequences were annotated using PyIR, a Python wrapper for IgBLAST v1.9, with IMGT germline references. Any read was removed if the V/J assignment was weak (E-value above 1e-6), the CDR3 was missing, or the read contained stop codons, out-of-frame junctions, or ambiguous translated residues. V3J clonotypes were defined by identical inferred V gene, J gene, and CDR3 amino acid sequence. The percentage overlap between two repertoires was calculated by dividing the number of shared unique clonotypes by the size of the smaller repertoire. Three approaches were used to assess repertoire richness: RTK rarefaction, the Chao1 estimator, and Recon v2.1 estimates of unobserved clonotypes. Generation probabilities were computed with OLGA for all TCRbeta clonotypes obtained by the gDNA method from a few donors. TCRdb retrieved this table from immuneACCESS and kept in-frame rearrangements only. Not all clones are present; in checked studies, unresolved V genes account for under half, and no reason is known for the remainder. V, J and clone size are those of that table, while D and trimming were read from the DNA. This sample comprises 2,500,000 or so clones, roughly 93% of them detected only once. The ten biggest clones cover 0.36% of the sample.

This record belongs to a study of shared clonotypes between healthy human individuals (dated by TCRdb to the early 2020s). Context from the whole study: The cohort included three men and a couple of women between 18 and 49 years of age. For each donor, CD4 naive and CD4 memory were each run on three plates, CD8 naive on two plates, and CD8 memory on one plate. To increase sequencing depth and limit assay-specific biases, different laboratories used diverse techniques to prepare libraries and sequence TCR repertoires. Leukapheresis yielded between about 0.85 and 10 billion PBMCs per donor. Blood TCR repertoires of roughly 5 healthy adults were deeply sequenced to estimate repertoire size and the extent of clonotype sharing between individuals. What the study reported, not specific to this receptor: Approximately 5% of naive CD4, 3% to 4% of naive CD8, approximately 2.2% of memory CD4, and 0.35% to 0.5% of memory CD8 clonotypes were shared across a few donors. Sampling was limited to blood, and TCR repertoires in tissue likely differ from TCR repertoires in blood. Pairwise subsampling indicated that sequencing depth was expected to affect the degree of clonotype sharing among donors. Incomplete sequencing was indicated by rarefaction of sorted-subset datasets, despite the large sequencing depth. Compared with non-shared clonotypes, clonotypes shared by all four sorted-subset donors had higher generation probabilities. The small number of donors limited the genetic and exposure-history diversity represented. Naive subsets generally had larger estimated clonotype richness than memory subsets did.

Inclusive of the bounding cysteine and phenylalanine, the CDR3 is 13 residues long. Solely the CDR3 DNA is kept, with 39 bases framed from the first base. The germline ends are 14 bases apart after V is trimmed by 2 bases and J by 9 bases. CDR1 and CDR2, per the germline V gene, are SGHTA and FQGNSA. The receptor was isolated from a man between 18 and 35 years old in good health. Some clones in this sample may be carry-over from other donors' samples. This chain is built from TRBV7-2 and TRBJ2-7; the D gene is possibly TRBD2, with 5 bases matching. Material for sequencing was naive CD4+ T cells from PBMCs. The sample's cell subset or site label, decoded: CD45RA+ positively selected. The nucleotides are TGTGCCAGCAGCTTAAAAGGAGGCGGTCCGCAGTACTTC. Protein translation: CASSLKGGGPQYF.